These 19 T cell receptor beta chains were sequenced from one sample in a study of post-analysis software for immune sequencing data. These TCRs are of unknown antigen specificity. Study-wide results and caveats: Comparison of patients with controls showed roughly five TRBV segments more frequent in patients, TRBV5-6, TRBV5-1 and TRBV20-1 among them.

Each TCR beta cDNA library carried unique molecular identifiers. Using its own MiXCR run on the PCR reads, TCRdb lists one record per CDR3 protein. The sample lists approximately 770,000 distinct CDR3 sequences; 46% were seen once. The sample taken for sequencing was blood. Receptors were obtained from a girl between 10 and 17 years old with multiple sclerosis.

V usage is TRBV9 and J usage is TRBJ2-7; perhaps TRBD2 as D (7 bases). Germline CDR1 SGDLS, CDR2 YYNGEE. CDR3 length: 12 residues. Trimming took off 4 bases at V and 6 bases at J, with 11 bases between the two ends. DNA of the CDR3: TGTGCCAGCAGCCAGAGGGGGGGCGAGCAGTACTTC. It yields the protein CASSQRGGEQYF.

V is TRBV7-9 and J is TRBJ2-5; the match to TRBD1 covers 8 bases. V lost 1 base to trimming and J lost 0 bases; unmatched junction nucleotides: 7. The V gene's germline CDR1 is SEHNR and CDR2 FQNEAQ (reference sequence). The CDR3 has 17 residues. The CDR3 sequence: CASSLGPRDRYQETQYF. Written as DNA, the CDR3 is TGTGCCAGCAGCTTAGGCCCCCGGGACAGGTACCAAGAGACCCAGTACTTC.

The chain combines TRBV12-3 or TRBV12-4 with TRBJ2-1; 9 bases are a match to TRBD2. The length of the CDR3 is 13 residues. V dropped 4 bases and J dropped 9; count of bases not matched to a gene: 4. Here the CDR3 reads CASSWLAGSEQFF. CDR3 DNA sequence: TGTGCCAGCAGTTGGCTAGCGGGAAGTGAGCAGTTCTTC.

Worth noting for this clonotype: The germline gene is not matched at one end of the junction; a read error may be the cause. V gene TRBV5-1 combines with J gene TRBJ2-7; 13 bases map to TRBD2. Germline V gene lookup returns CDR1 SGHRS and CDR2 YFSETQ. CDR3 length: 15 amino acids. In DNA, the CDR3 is TGCGCCAGCAGAAGGACTAGCGGGAGTCTCTACGGGCAGTACTTC. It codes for CASRRTSGSLYGQYF.

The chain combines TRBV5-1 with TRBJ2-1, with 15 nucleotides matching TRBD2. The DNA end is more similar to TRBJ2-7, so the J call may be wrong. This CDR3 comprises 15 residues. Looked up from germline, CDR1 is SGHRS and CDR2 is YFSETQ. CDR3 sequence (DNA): TGCGCCAGCAGCTCGGGACTAGCGGGAGGAGTTGAGCAGTACTTC. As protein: CASSSGLAGGVEQYF.

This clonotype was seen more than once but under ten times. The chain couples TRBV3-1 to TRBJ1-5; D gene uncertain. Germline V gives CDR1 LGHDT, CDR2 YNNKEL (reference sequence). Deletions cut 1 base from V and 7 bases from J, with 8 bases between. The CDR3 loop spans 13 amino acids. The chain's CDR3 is CASSQGGSQPQHF. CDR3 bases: TGTGCCAGCAGCCAAGGAGGGAGCCAGCCCCAGCATTTT.

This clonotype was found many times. CDR3 bases: TGCGCCAGCGGCGGACTAGCGGGACAAGAGACCCAGTACTTC. Translation: CASGGLAGQETQYF. The J gene is TRBJ2-5, the V gene TRBV5-1; the match to TRBD2 covers 12 bases. The CDR3 extends over 14 amino acids. V trimming: 7 bases; J trimming: 2 bases; junction bases outside the gene matches: 3. Looked up from germline, CDR1 is SGHRS and CDR2 is YFSETQ.

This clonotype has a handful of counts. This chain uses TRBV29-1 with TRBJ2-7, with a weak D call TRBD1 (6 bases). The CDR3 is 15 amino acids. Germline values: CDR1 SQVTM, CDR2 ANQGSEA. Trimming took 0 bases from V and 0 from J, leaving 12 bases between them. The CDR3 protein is CSVEDPQGPSYEQYF. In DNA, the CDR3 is TGCAGCGTTGAAGACCCACAGGGTCCCTCCTACGAGCAGTACTTC.

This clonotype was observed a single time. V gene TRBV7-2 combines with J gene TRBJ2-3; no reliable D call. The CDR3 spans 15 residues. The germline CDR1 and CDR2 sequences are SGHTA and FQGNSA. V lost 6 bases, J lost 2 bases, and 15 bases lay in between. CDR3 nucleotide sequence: TGTGCCAGCAGTCCACAGCAGCCGAACACAGATACGCAGTATTTT. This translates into CASSPQQPNTDTQYF. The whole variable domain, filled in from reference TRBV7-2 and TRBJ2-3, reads GAGVSQSPSNKVTEKGKDVELRCDPISGHTALYWYRQSLGQGLEFLIYFQGNSAPDKSGLPSDRFSAERTGGSVSTLTIQRTQQEDSAVYLCASSPQQPNTDTQYFGPGTRLTVL.

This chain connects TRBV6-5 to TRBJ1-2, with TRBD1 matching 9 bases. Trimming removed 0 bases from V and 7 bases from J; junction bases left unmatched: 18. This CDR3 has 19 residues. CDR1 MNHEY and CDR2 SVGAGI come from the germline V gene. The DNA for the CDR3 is TGTGCCAGCAGTTACTCCCCTCGGGTCGGGACAGGGCAATTTCTTGGCTACACCTTC. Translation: CASSYSPRVGTGQFLGYTF.

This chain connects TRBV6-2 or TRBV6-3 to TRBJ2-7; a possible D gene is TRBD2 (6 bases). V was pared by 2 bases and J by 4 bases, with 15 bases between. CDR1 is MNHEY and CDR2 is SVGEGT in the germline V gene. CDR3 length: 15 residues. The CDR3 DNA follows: TGTGCCAGCAGTTACGGGGTAGCGGAGCTGTACGAGCAGTACTTC. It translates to CASSYGVAELYEQYF.

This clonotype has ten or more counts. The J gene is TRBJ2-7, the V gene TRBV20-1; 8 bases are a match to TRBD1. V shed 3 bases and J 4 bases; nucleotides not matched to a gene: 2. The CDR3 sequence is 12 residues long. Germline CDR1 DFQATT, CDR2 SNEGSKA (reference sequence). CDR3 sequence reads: CSARDRVYEQYF. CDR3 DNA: TGCAGTGCTAGGGACAGGGTTTACGAGCAGTACTTC.

The chain's CDR3 is CSARGTGEGNYGYTF. For the CDR3, the DNA is TGCAGTGCTAGAGGGACAGGGGAGGGCAACTATGGCTACACCTTC. The J gene is TRBJ1-2, the V gene TRBV20-1, with 9 bases matching TRBD1. Per the germline V gene, CDR1 is DFQATT and CDR2 is SNEGSKA (reference sequence). CDR3 length: 15 amino acids. V trimming: 1 base; J trimming: 2 bases; junction bases outside the gene matches: 5.

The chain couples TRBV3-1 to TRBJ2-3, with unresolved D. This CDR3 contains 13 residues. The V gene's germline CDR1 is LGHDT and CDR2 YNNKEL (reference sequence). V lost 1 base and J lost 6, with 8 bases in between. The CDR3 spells CASSQVLGDTQYF. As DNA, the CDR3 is TGTGCCAGCAGCCAAGTTTTGGGGGATACGCAGTATTTT.

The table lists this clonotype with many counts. The CDR3 loop reads CASSLWGTDTQYF. The CDR3 region has the DNA TGTGCCAGCAGTTTATGGGGCACAGATACGCAGTATTTT. The chain recombines TRBV27 with TRBJ2-3; the D is unclear. The V end was cut by 1 base, the J end by 1 base, with 3 bases between. Germline values: CDR1 MNHEY, CDR2 SMNVEV (reference sequence). This CDR3 comprises 13 residues.

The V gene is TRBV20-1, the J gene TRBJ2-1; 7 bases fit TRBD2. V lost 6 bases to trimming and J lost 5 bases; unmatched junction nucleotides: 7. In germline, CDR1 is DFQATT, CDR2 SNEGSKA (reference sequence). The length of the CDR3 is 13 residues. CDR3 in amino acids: CSAAGTFDNEQFF. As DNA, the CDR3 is TGCAGTGCAGCGGGGACGTTTGACAATGAGCAGTTCTTC.

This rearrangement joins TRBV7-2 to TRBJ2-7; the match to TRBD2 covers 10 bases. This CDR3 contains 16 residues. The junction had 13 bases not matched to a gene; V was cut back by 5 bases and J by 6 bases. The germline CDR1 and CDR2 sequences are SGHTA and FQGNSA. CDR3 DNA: TGTGCCAGCAGCCCGCCGGGACTAGCGATCACAGGCGAGCAGTACTTC. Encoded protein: CASSPPGLAITGEQYF.

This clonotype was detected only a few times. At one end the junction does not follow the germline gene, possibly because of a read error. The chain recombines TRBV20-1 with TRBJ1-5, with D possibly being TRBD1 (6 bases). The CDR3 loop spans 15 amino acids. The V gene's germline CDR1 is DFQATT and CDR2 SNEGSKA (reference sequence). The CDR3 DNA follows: TGCAGTGCAAGGCCGGGGGCCGATAGCAATCACCCCCAGCATTTT. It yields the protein CSARPGADSNHPQHF.

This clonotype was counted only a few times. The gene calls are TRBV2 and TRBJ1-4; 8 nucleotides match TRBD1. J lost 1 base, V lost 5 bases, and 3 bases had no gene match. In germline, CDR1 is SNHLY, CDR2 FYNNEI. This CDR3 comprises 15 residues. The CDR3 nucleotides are TGTGCCAGCAGTCCTACAGGGGGAACTAATGAAAAACTGTTTTTT. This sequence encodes CASSPTGGTNEKLFF.